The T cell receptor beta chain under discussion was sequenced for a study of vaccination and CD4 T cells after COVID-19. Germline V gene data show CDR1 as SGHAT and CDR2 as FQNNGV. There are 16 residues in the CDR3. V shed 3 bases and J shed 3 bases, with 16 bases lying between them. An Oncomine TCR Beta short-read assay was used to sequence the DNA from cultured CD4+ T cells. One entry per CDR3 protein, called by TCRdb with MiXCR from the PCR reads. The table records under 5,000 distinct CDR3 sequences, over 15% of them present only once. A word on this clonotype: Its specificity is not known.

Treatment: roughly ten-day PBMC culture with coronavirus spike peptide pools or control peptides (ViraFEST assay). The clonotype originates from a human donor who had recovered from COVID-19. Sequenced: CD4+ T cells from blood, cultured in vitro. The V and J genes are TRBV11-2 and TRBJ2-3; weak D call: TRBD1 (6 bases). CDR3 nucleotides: TGTGCCAGCAGCTTTTATGGGACAAAAAGTACAGATACGCAGTATTTT. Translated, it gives CASSFYGTKSTDTQYF.